Shown below are 2 T cell receptor beta chains from a single sample sequenced in a study of early T cells in non-severe SARS-CoV-2 infection. TCRdb fed the 5' RACE reads into MiXCR, producing one record per CDR3 protein. The sample carries approximately 60,000 distinct CDR3 sequences, about 12% recorded once. Sequenced sample: whole blood. These receptors were obtained from an adult who was a healthcare worker with PCR-confirmed SARS-CoV-2 infection or an uninfected control (not recorded which).

This clonotype was seen only a few times. The chain has TRBV12-3 or TRBV12-4 and TRBJ2-1; 9 positions agree with TRBD2. The V gene end was trimmed by 1 base and the J gene end by 0 bases; junction bases not matched to a gene: 7. The CDR3 covers 18 residues. As DNA, the CDR3 is TGTGCCAGCAGTTTAGTCCTATTAGCGGGGGTCTCCTACAATGAGCAGTTCTTC. Translation gives CASSLVLLAGVSYNEQFF.

This clonotype was found many times. V gene TRBV5-1 combines with J gene TRBJ1-1, with a possible D match to TRBD1 (5 bases). Germline CDR1 and CDR2: SGHRS and YFSETQ. This CDR3 region has 13 residues. V dropped 3 bases and J dropped 7 bases, with 13 bases sitting between them. This CDR3 is CASSSLAGVEAFF. DNA for the CDR3: TGCGCCAGCAGCTCTCTAGCGGGGGTTGAAGCTTTCTTT. Using reference TRBV5-1 and TRBJ1-1 for the parts outside the CDR3, the full variable domain is KAGVTQTPRYLIKTRGQQVTLSCSPISGHRSVSWYQQTPGQGLQFLFEYFSETQRNKGNFPGRFSGRQFSNSRSEMNVSTLELGDSALYLCASSSLAGVEAFFGQGTRLTVV.